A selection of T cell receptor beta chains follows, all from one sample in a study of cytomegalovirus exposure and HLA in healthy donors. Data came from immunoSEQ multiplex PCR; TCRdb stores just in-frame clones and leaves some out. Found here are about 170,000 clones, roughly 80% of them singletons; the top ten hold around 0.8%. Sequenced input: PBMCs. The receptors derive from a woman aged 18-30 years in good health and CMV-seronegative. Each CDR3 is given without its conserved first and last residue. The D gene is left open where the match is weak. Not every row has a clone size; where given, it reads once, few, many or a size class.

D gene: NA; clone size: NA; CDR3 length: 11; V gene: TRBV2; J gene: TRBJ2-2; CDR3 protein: ASRLQGPGELF
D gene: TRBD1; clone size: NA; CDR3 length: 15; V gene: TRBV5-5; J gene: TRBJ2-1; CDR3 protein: ASSASKVQGATNEQF
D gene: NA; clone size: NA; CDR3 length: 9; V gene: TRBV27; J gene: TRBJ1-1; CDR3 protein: ASSYLREAF
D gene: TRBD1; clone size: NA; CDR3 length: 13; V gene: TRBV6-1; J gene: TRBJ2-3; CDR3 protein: ASSDGTASTDTQY
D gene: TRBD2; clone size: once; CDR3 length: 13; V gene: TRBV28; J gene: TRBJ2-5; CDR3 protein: ASSVTSNGGETQY
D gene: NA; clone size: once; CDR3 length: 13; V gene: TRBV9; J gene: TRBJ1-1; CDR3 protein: ASSPSGGGGTEAF
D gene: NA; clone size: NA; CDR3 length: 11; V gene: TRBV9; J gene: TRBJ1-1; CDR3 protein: ASSTQTNTEAF
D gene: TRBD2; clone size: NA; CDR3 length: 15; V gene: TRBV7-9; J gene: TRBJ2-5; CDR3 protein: ASSPSLQGRGGETQY
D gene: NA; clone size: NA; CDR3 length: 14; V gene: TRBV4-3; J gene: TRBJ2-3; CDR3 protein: ASSPGIAGSTDTQY
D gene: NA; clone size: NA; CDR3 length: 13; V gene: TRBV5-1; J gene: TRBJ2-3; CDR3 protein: ASSLVSGSTDTQY
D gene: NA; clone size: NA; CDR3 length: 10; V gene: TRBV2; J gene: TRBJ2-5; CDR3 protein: ASSAGDETQY
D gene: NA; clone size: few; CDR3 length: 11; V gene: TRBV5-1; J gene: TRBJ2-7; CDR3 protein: ASSLADNYEQY
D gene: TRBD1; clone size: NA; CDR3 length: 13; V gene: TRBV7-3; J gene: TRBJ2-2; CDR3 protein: ASSRDRVGTGELF
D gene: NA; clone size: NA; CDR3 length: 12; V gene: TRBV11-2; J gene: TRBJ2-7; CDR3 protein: ASSLSGQTYEQY
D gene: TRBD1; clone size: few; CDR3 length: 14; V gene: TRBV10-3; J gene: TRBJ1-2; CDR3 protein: ATGDRGQVRNYGYT
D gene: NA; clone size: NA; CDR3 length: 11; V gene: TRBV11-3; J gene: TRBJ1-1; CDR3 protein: ASRFSVNTEAF
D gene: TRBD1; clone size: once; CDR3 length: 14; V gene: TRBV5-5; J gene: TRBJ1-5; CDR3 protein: ASSSDGTASNQPQH
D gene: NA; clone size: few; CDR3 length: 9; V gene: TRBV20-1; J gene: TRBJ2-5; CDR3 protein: SAWGLGAQY
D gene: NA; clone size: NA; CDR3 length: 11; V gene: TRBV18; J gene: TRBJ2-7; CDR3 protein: ASSPSSSYEQY
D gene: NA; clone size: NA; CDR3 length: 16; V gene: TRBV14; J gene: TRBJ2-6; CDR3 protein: ASSPGQGQGSGANVLT